This T cell receptor (beta chain) was observed in a study of regulatory T cells in long-lasting Graves disease. Trimming stripped 8 bases from V and 5 bases from J, with 14 bases between. The CDR3 runs 13 residues. Noted time point: newly diagnosed GD, antithyroid drugs for less than 3 months. PBMCs were the source of the RNA used for TCR sequencing. In building TCR beta libraries, iRepertoire HTBI primers were used together with Arm-PCR of CDR3 regions. MiXCR, applied by TCRdb to the multiplex PCR reads, yields one record per CDR3 protein. The sample contains some 370,000 distinct CDR3 sequences, approximately 12% of which appear only once. This clonotype occurred many times. These data are also associated with another study on T cells in Graves' hyperthyroidism and ophthalmopathy. From that study: TCR CDR3 underwent first-round RT-PCR with the HTBI primer set.

The V call is TRBV12-3 or TRBV12-4, the J call TRBJ2-3; possibly TRBD1 or TRBD2 for D (7 bases each). The source was peripheral blood mononuclear cells (PBMCs), collected at new diagnosis, from a patient treated with antithyroid drugs. The sequence was obtained from a young woman with Graves disease. This CDR3 is CASSPGGGDTQYF. The CDR3 DNA follows: TGTGCCAGCTCTCCAGGGGGGGGAGATACGCAGTATTTT.